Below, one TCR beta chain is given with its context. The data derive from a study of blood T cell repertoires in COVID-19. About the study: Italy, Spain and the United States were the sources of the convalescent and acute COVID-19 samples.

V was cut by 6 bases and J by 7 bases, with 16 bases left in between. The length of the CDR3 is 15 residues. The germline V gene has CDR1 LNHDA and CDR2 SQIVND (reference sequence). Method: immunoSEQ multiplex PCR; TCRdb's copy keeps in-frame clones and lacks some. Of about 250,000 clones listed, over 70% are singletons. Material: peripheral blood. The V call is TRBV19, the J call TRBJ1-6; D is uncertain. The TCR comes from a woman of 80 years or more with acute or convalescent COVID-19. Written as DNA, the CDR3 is TGTGCCAGTAGAATGGGTGCAGGTTTAAATTCACCCCTCCACTTT. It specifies CASRMGAGLNSPLHF. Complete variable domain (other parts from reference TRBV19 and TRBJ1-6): DGGITQSPKYLFRKEGQNVTLSCEQNLNHDAMYWYRQDPGQGLRLIYYSQIVNDFQKGDIAEGYSVSREKKESFPLTVTSAQKNPTAFYLCASRMGAGLNSPLHFGNGTRLTVT.